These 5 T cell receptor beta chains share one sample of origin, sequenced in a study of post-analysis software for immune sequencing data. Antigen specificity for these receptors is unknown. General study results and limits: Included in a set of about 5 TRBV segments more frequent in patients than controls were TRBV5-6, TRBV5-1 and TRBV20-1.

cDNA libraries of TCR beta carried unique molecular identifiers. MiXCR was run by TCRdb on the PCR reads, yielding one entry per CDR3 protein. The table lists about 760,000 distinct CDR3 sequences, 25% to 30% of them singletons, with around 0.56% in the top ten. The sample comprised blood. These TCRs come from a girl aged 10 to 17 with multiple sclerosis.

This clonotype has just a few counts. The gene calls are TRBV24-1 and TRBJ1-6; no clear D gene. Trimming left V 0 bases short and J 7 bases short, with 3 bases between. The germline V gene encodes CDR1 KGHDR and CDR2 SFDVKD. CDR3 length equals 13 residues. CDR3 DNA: TGTGCCACCAGTGATTTGCCGAATTCACCCCTCCACTTT. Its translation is CATSDLPNSPLHF.

CDR3 in amino acids: CASSDSGHTGELFF. CDR3 coding DNA: TGTGCCAGCAGTGACTCGGGACACACCGGGGAGCTGTTTTTT. The V call is TRBV6-4, the J call TRBJ2-2, with D possibly called TRBD1 or TRBD2 (5 bases each). The V end lost 0 bases, the J end lost 3 bases, and 5 bases lay between the germline ends. The germline V gene encodes CDR1 MRHNA and CDR2 SNTAGT. The CDR3 totals 14 residues.

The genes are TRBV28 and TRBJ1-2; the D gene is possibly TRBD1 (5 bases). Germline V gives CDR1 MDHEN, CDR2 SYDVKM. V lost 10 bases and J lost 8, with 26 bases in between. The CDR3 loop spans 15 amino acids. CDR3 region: CATRVLAGVVNGYTF. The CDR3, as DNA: TGTGCCACCAGGGTCCTGGCGGGAGTTGTGAACGGCTACACCTTC.

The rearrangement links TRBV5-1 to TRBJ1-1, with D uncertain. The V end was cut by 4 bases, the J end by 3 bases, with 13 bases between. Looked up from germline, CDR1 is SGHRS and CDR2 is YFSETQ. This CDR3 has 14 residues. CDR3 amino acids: CASSPEPTDTEAFF. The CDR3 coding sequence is TGCGCCAGCAGCCCGGAACCGACGGACACTGAAGCTTTCTTT.

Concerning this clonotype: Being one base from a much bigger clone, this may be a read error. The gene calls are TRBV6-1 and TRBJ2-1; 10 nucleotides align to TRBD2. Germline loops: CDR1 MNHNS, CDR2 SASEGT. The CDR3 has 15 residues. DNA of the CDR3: TGTGCCAGCGGTGAAGCGGGGGGGCTAGGCAATGAGCAGTTCTTC. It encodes CASGEAGGLGNEQFF.